This TCR beta chain originates from a study of blood T cell repertoires in COVID-19. Turning to the study itself: Acute and convalescent COVID-19 samples came from the United States, Italy and Spain.

The CDR3 has 13 residues. V was cut by 4 bases and J by 0 bases, with 7 bases left in between. Germline V CDR1 and CDR2: SGHRS, YFSETQ. Assay used: immunoSEQ multiplex PCR; TCRdb lists only in-frame clones, some missing. The sample has 150,000 to 200,000 clones, 86% seen once. The sample comprised peripheral blood. The sequence came from a woman in her 70s with acute or convalescent COVID-19. The genes are TRBV5-1 and TRBJ1-1; D call uncertain. The chain's CDR3 is CASSETVNTEAFF. The CDR3 coding sequence is TGCGCCAGCAGCGAAACAGTGAACACTGAAGCTTTCTTT.